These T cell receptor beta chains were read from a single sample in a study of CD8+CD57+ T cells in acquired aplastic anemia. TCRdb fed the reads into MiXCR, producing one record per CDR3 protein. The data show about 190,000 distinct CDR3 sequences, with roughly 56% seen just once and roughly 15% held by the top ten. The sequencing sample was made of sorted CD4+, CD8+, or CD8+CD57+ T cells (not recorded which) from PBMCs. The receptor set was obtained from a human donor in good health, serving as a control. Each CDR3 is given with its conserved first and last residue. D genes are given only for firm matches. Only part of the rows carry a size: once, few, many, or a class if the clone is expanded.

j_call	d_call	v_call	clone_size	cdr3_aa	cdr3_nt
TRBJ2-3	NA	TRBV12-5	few	CASGSGLADTQYF	TGTGCTAGTGGCTCAGGGCTCGCAGATACGCAGTATTTT
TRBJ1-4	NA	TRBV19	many	CASSIPGLGEKLFF	TGTGCCAGTAGTATACCGGGACTTGGGGAAAAACTGTTTTTT
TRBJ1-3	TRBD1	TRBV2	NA	CASSETGGNTIYF	TGTGCCAGCAGTGAGACAGGGGGAAACACCATATATTTT
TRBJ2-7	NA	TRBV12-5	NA	CASGLVLREQYF	TGTGCTAGTGGTTTGGTCTTGCGCGAGCAGTACTTC
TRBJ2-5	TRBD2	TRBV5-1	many	CASSLGLAGGSLFQETQYF	TGCGCCAGCAGCCTGGGACTAGCGGGGGGGTCCCTTTTCCAAGAGACCCAGTACTTC
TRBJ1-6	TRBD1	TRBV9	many	CASSAGTGNSPLHF	TGTGCCAGCAGCGCGGGGACAGGGAATTCACCCCTCCACTTT
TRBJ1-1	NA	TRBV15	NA	CATSSFGFMNTEAFF	TGTGCCACCAGCAGCTTCGGGTTTATGAACACTGAAGCTTTCTTT
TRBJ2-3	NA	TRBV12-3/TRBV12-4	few	CASSLDGADTQYF	TGTGCCAGCAGCCTGGACGGGGCAGATACGCAGTATTTT
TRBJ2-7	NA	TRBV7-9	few	CASSPNPYEQYF	TGTGCCAGCAGTCCAAACCCCTACGAGCAGTACTTC
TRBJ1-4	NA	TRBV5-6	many	CASSLDTGKEKLFF	TGTGCCAGCAGCTTGGATACAGGGAAGGAAAAACTGTTTTTT
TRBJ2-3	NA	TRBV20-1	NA	CSARVIGRSLTDTQYF	TGCAGTGCTAGAGTTATTGGCCGGAGCCTCACAGATACGCAGTATTTT
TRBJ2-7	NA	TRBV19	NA	CASSIQGLGEQYF	TGTGCCAGTAGTATTCAGGGGCTGGGCGAGCAGTACTTC
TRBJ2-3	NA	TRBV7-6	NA	CASSFRGEFTDTQYF	TGTGCCAGCAGCTTTAGGGGGGAGTTCACAGATACGCAGTATTTT
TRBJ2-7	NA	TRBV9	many	CASSVTDRYEQYF	TGTGCCAGCAGCGTTACAGACCGGTACGAGCAGTACTTC
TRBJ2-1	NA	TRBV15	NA	CATSREGGGALGNEQFF	TGTGCCACCAGCAGAGAGGGAGGGGGCGCTTTGGGCAATGAGCAGTTCTTC